The 23 T cell receptor beta chains given below trace back to one sample, sequenced in a study of T cell changes during pregnancy in multiple sclerosis. The repertoire was sequenced with immunoSEQ multiplex PCR; TCRdb's copy has only in-frame clones and lacks some. Of about 38,000 clones in the sample, about nine tenths were seen once. This material consisted of CD4+ T cells from peripheral blood mononuclear cells, taken after pregnancy. The receptors stem from a female donor in good health, enrolled as a control in a pregnancy study.

The chain recombines TRBV11-2 with TRBJ2-1; no definite D call. V was cut by 5 bases and J by 9 bases, with 17 bases left in between. CDR3 length equals 14 residues. Looked up from germline, CDR1 is SGHAT and CDR2 is FQNNGV. The CDR3 coding sequence is TGTGCCAGCAGCCCATATACGCGGCCCAGTGAGCAGTTCTTC. Protein: CASSPYTRPSEQFF.

The V and J genes are TRBV27 and TRBJ1-2; TRBD1 might be the D (6 bases). The CDR3 is 15 amino acids. Trimming took 5 bases from V and 7 from J, leaving 20 bases between them. Germline V lookup: CDR1 MNHEY, CDR2 SMNVEV (reference sequence). CDR3 DNA: TGTGCCAGCAGTCCCGCCGCCAGGGGACGGAGTGGCTACACCTTC. Encoded protein: CASSPAARGRSGYTF.

The chain combines TRBV7-7 with TRBJ2-5, with 7 bases fitting TRBD1. There are 13 residues in the CDR3. Germline trimming cut 1 base from V and 5 bases from J; bases unmatched to any gene: 1. The germline CDR1 and CDR2 sequences are SSHAT and FNYEAQ (reference sequence). The CDR3 DNA sequence: TGTGCCAGCAGCTTAGACAGGGGTGAGACCCAGTACTTC. Its translation: CASSLDRGETQYF.

The gene calls are TRBV6-4 and TRBJ2-2; D might be TRBD1 (6 bases). Germline CDR1 reads MRHNA; CDR2 reads SNTAGT. The CDR3 loop spans 14 amino acids. With 4 bases removed from V and 4 bases from J, the gap between germline ends came to 10 bases. CDR3 sequence: CASSASRGTGELFF. In DNA, the CDR3 is TGTGCCAGCAGTGCAAGCAGGGGCACCGGGGAGCTGTTTTTT.

The V gene is TRBV2, the J gene TRBJ2-1; maybe TRBD2 (6 bases). Germline V gene lookup returns CDR1 SNHLY and CDR2 FYNNEI. The CDR3 is 15 residues long. Trimming left V 3 bases short and J 3 bases short, with 12 bases between. In DNA, the CDR3 is TGTGCCAGCAGTGATCCGGGACTCAACTACAATGAGCAGTTCTTC. Translated, it gives CASSDPGLNYNEQFF.

The CDR3 sequence: CAISESVAGGNEQFF. In nucleotides, the CDR3 is TGTGCCATCAGTGAGTCAGTAGCGGGAGGAAATGAGCAGTTCTTC. This chain joins TRBV10-3 and TRBJ2-1; 10 bases match TRBD2. The CDR3 totals 15 residues. Germline-derived CDR1 and CDR2 are ENHRY and SYGVKD. V shed 0 bases, J shed 7 bases, and the junction held 3 bases outside the gene matches.

The count of this clone is one. V gene TRBV7-9 combines with J gene TRBJ2-1; 9 positions agree with TRBD1. The J segment lost 7 bases and the V segment lost 5 bases, leaving 6 bases of the junction unmatched. CDR1 and CDR2 (germline): SEHNR, FQNEAQ (reference sequence). CDR3 length equals 14 residues. The CDR3 coding sequence is TGTGCCAGCAGCCCCTGGGACAGGGTGAATGAGCAGTTCTTC. It yields the protein CASSPWDRVNEQFF.

This rearrangement joins TRBV4-1 to TRBJ2-7; the D is unclear. The V gene's germline CDR1 is MGHRA and CDR2 YSYEKL. The CDR3 is 14 amino acids. V lost 0 bases, J lost 0 bases, and 6 bases lay in between. In nucleotides, the CDR3 is TGCGCCAGCAGCCAAGATAGTACCTCCTACGAGCAGTACTTC. Translation: CASSQDSTSYEQYF.

The CDR3 is CASSLAPSGGSYEQYF. DNA for the CDR3: TGTGCCAGCAGCTTAGCCCCCAGCGGGGGGTCCTACGAGCAGTACTTC. The chain employs TRBV7-6 and TRBJ2-7; 9 bases line up with TRBD2. Germline V gives CDR1 SGHVS, CDR2 FNYEAQ. V shed 0 bases and J 1 base; nucleotides not matched to a gene: 4. The CDR3 spans 16 residues.

This chain connects TRBV2 to TRBJ1-5; D uncertain. The CDR3 loop spans 13 amino acids. Germline V lookup: CDR1 SNHLY, CDR2 FYNNEI. The V end lost 6 bases, the J end lost 6 bases, and 12 bases lay between the germline ends. The CDR3 here is CASRGRVGQPQHF. DNA for the CDR3: TGTGCCAGCAGGGGTCGGGTCGGTCAGCCCCAGCATTTT.

The chain combines TRBV2 with TRBJ2-1, with TRBD2 matching 12 bases. Losses at the gene ends were 6 bases for V and 8 bases for J; bases not matched to a gene: 8. Germline V gene sequence: CDR1 SNHLY, CDR2 FYNNEI. The CDR3 is 15 residues long. CDR3 region: CASSPRTSGNYEQFF. In DNA form, the CDR3 reads TGTGCCAGCAGCCCCAGGACTAGCGGGAACTATGAGCAGTTCTTC. Full variable domain (outside the CDR3, taken from reference TRBV2 and TRBJ2-1): EPEVTQTPSHQVTQMGQEVILRCVPISNHLYFYWYRQILGQKVEFLVSFYNNEISEKSEIFDDQFSVERPDGSNFTLKIRSTKLEDSAMYFCASSPRTSGNYEQFFGPGTRLTVL.

The chain joins TRBV6-1 to TRBJ2-3, with D maybe TRBD1 (6 bases). The CDR3 consists of 15 residues. Trimming cost V 1 base and J 2 bases, with 10 bases left between them. In germline, CDR1 is MNHNS, CDR2 SASEGT. The CDR3 spells CASSEDRGYTDTQYF. Written as DNA, the CDR3 is TGTGCCAGCAGTGAAGATAGGGGGTACACAGATACGCAGTATTTT.

The rearrangement links TRBV7-2 to TRBJ1-3, with D unclear. Germline V gene lookup returns CDR1 SGHTA and CDR2 FQGNSA. The CDR3 is 15 residues long. V was shortened by 5 bases and J by 0 bases, with 11 bases between the two germline ends. CDR3 in amino acids: CASSLGRASGNTIYF. CDR3 sequence (DNA): TGTGCCAGCAGCCTCGGGAGGGCCTCTGGAAACACCATATATTTT. Based on the CDR3 plus reference TRBV7-2 and TRBJ1-3, the full variable domain is GAGVSQSPSNKVTEKGKDVELRCDPISGHTALYWYRQSLGQGLEFLIYFQGNSAPDKSGLPSDRFSAERTGGSVSTLTIQRTQQEDSAVYLCASSLGRASGNTIYFGEGSWLTVV.

The genes are TRBV27 and TRBJ1-2; 9 bases match TRBD1. V lost 4 bases, J lost 6 bases, and 3 bases stayed unmatched. The V gene's germline CDR1 is MNHEY and CDR2 SMNVEV (reference sequence). CDR3 length equals 13 residues. The CDR3 region is CASSWDRVNGYTF. CDR3 nucleotide sequence: TGTGCCAGCAGTTGGGACAGGGTAAATGGCTACACCTTC.

The rearrangement uses TRBV30 and TRBJ1-3; maybe TRBD1 (6 bases). V was cut by 8 bases and J by 0 bases, with 20 bases left in between. CDR3 length: 16 residues. From germline, CDR1 is GTSNPN and CDR2 SVGIG (reference sequence). CDR3 bases: TGTGCCCTCCTATGGGGGGGCCTCCCCTCTGGAAACACCATATATTTT. Translating gives CALLWGGLPSGNTIYF.

CDR3 region: CASNNRGTGLTGELFF. CDR3 DNA sequence: TGTGCCAGCAACAACCGGGGGACAGGGCTCACCGGGGAGCTGTTTTTT. The chain is built from TRBV11-2 and TRBJ2-2; 9 nucleotides match TRBD1. CDR3 length equals 16 residues. The V and J ends lost 7 bases and 4 bases, in that order; junction bases with no gene match: 10. Looked up from germline, CDR1 is SGHAT and CDR2 is FQNNGV.

The gene calls are TRBV5-1 and TRBJ1-3; no firm D call. CDR1 and CDR2 (germline): SGHRS, YFSETQ. The CDR3 contains 17 residues. Deletions cut 1 base from V and 0 bases from J, with 14 bases between. CDR3 loop: CASSLKGTQDSGNTIYF. The DNA for the CDR3 is TGCGCCAGCAGCTTGAAAGGTACTCAGGACTCTGGAAACACCATATATTTT.

The chain has TRBV2 and TRBJ2-7; no reliable D call. The CDR3 totals 12 residues. V gave up 8 bases and J gave up 0 bases, with 8 bases separating them. Germline loops: CDR1 SNHLY, CDR2 FYNNEI. The CDR3 sequence is CASERDSYEQYF. CDR3 DNA: TGTGCCAGCGAGCGTGACTCCTACGAGCAGTACTTC.

The gene calls are TRBV9 and TRBJ2-1; 10 bases agree with TRBD2. The CDR3 covers 17 residues. Germline CDR1 SGDLS, CDR2 YYNGEE. The V and J ends lost 1 base and 0 bases, in that order; junction bases with no gene match: 4. CDR3 coding DNA: TGTGCCAGCAGCGTATCGGCTAGCGGGAGCTCCTACAATGAGCAGTTCTTC. Protein: CASSVSASGSSYNEQFF.

This clone was seen once. The chain recombines TRBV5-5 with TRBJ1-3; tentative D call: TRBD1 (5 bases). V lost 4 bases to trimming and J lost 3 bases, with 11 bases between them. The CDR3 loop spans 14 amino acids. The germline CDR1 and CDR2 sequences are SGHKS and YYEKEE (reference sequence). The CDR3 sequence: CASSPGLGGNTIYF. The CDR3, as DNA: TGTGCCAGCAGCCCAGGGTTGGGTGGAAACACCATATATTTT.

The chain is built from TRBV6-5 and TRBJ1-2; D perhaps matches TRBD1 (6 bases). The CDR3 covers 16 residues. CDR1 and CDR2 from the germline V gene are MNHEY and SVGAGI. The V end lost 0 bases, the J end lost 4 bases, and 15 bases lay between the germline ends. The CDR3 region is CASSYSLQGDLYGYTF. As DNA, the CDR3 is TGTGCCAGCAGTTACTCGCTACAGGGTGACCTCTATGGCTACACCTTC.

The V call is TRBV7-2, the J call TRBJ1-1, with 7 bases lining up with TRBD1. Losses at the gene ends were 6 bases for V and 6 bases for J; bases not matched to a gene: 13. The germline CDR1 and CDR2 sequences are SGHTA and FQGNSA. CDR3 length: 15 residues. CDR3 amino acids: CASRPPGQHSSEAFF. Written as DNA, the CDR3 is TGTGCCAGCAGGCCCCCGGGACAGCACTCTTCTGAAGCTTTCTTT.

The V gene is TRBV5-1, the J gene TRBJ1-3, with D perhaps TRBD1 (6 bases). The V end was cut by 0 bases, the J end by 0 bases, with 13 bases between. The CDR3 covers 17 residues. Germline-derived CDR1 and CDR2 are SGHRS and YFSETQ. In nucleotides, the CDR3 is TGCGCCAGCAGCTTGGCACCCACAGGGCTCTCTGGAAACACCATATATTTT. This gives the protein CASSLAPTGLSGNTIYF.